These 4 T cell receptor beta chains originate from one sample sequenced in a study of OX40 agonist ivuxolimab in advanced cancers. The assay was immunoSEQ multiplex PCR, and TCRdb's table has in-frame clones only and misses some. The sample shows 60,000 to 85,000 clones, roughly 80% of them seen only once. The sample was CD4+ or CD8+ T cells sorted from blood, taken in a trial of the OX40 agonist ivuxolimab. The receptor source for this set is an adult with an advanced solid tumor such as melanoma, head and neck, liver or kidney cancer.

CDR3 sequence: CASSIDGTSYLNEKLFF. In nucleotides, the CDR3 is TGTGCCAGCAGCATCGACGGGACATCATATCTCAATGAAAAACTGTTTTTT. The chain uses TRBV7-2 and TRBJ1-4, with a possible D match to TRBD1 (6 bases). The length of the CDR3 is 17 residues. V gave up 5 bases and J gave up 5 bases, with 21 bases separating them. Germline V lookup: CDR1 SGHTA, CDR2 FQGNSA.

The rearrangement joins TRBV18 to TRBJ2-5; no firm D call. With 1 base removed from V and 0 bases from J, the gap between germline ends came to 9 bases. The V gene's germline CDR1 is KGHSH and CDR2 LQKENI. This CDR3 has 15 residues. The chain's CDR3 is CASSPQGNNQETQYF. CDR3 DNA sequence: TGTGCCAGCTCACCACAGGGCAATAACCAAGAGACCCAGTACTTC.

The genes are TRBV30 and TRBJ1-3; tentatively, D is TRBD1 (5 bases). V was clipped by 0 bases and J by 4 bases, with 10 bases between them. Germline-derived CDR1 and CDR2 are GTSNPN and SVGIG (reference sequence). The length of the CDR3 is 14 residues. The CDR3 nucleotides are TGTGCCTGGAGTGTTGTAGGGACGGGAAACACCATATATTTT. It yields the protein CAWSVVGTGNTIYF. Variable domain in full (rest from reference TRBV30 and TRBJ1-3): SQTIHQWPATLVQPVGSPLSLECTVEGTSNPNLYWYRQAAGRGLQLLFYSVGIGQISSEVPQNLSASRPQDRQFILSSKKLLLSDSGFYLCAWSVVGTGNTIYFGEGSWLTVV.

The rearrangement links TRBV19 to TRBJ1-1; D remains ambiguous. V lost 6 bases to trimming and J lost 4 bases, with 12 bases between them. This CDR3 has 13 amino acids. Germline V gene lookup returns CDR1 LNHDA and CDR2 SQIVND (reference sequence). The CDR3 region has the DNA TGTGCCAGTAGCCCGAATGATCGCACTGAAGCTTTCTTT. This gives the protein CASSPNDRTEAFF. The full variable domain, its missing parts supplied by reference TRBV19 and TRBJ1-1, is DGGITQSPKYLFRKEGQNVTLSCEQNLNHDAMYWYRQDPGQGLRLIYYSQIVNDFQKGDIAEGYSVSREKKESFPLTVTSAQKNPTAFYLCASSPNDRTEAFFGQGTRLTVV.